This T cell receptor (beta chain) stems from a study of cytomegalovirus exposure and HLA in healthy donors (dated by TCRdb to about 2017). Background for the entire study: According to an earlier analysis of 587 of the donors, 150 million to 200 million T cells yielded 117 million unique TCR beta sequences and less than 300 Gb of sequence data. The number of donors typed differed by locus, with 629-630 for A, B, C, DRB1 and DQB1, more than 500 for DQA1, 606 for DPA1, and roughly 450 for DPB1. Donor age, sex, ethnicity and CMV serostatus were compiled alongside the repertoire data. HLA typing covered class I and class II loci at four-digit resolution. An early release covering 550 to 650 HLA-typed donors comprised approximately 300 gigabases of sequencing data and around 80 million unique TCR sequences. Of the 398 genotyped donors, 81% were placed in the genetic ancestry cluster associated with self-reported Caucasian donors. Five DR-DQ haplotypes were treated as single units for association and clustering because of strong linkage in the cohort. In a later analysis, previously published TCR beta repertoires from 600 to 850 donors were re-analyzed and high-resolution HLA genotyping was added so that TCR occurrence patterns could be studied. Among 300 to 450 genotyped donors of the cohort, an average of around 240,000 unique TCR beta nucleotide sequences were sequenced per donor, about a sixth of them non-productive. A later genetic analysis took genome-wide SNP genotypes for about three fifths of the roughly 700 donors and used that subset as a discovery cohort. The study aimed to test whether cataloging public T cell receptors could reveal signatures of past pathogen exposure. All discovery cohort repertoires had been generated on a single sequencing platform. A separate validation cohort of some 130 different subjects was used in addition to the roughly 670-subject first cohort. An earlier analysis of fewer than 700 of the donors applied high-throughput TCR beta sequencing to assess whether each TCR beta V gene segment acted as functional or pseudogenic. The later analysis used no new phenotypic data to find candidate immune exposures, relying instead on TCR beta sequences and their occurrence across donors. High-throughput TCR immunosequencing, statistical association of individual TCRs with disease status, and machine learning were combined to predict cytomegalovirus infection status. The study used immunosequencing to profile the T cell repertoires of 670 or so subjects and linked those repertoires to cytomegalovirus serostatus. Broader findings and caveats from the paper: Because counts were too low, about 18 rarely observed V segments, including chromosome 9 orphons, were excluded from the earlier analysis of roughly 580 of the donors. When HLA alleles, especially DR and DQ, strongly co-occurred, attributing TCR associations to individual alleles was difficult. Because HLA typing was unavailable for some donors at each locus, only the typed subset was used in association tests. Across donors, most TCR sequences were observed very rarely, whereas some public TCRs were present in many individuals. Correlated functional status among segregating V segments might reflect linkage disequilibrium, but an unknown experimental factor could not be ruled out. In both the original and validation cohorts, the classifier was reported to diagnose cytomegalovirus status with high specificity and sensitivity. In vitro tests confirmed that a few of the cytomegalovirus-associated TCR beta chains recognize cytomegalovirus antigens. A cluster of highly shared sequence variants was judged likely to be a technical artifact of the sequencing pipeline. Only TCR beta chains were sequenced in this cohort, and the absence of alpha or paired-chain data limited detectable features. A later genetic analysis reported fewer N-insertions in productive TCRs among donors in an Asian-associated ancestry cluster than the roughly 690-donor mean. In a later analysis, several top co-occurrence clusters were reported to appear linked to parvovirus B19, influenza, CMV and Epstein-Barr virus. A later analysis found that HLA-associated TCR beta chains were more clonally expanded and had lower generation probabilities than equally common non-associated chains. Broadly in line with IMGT annotations, most TCR beta V segments showed up in productive rearrangements about 90% or about 30% of the time in an earlier analysis of 450 to 600 of the donors. A later analysis associated around 16,000 TCR beta sequences with specific HLA alleles at a false discovery rate of 0.05. A further reported finding was that TCR beta sequences accurately predicted the HLA-A and HLA-B alleles for most subjects in the first cohort. Some IMGT-functional V segments, including TRBV6-2 and TRBV6-3, could not be told apart with the 87-base-pair reads, so those segments were excluded. Presence/absence analyses assumed roughly uniform sequencing depth across donors, an assumption that may not hold. CMV serostatus was the only immune exposure information available for the cohort. The study listed around 160 TCR beta chains as associated with cytomegalovirus. A later analysis found that most CMV-associated TCR beta chains appeared HLA-restricted, with HLA associations seemingly driven largely by CMV exposure. The authors suggested that the approach could potentially be generalized to other disease states and immunological phenotypes. In a later analysis, the rate of TCR association differed among HLA loci, with DRB1 alleles having the most associated TCRs and HLA-C alleles having the fewest. In a later genetic analysis, a missense DCLRE1C variant was associated with V-gene and J-gene trimming of TCR beta chains, and the association was replicated in an independent cohort.

V loses 7 bases at its end and J loses 2 bases; junction bases beyond the gene matches: 6. The CDR1 and CDR2 encoded by the germline V gene are SNHLY and FYNNEI. From the cysteine through the phenylalanine, the CDR3 covers 14 amino acids. This entry keeps only the CDR3 DNA: 42 bases, framed from base 1. This clone was counted a few times. Its antigen remains unidentified. No base quality values were provided; no much bigger clone lies one nucleotide off. The cohort consisted of 670 or so healthy bone marrow donors. All cohort members were sampled while nominally healthy, although unrecorded immune exposures were likely present. The donor tested CMV seropositive and was one of the 289 seropositive cohort members. Every donor gave a peripheral blood sample, and the peripheral blood mononuclear cells from that sample were used for TCR beta sequencing. Genomic DNA was extracted from the blood cell samples with the Qiagen DNeasy Blood Extraction Kit.

The library came from the immunoSEQ multiplex PCR assay. A mixture of 60 forward primers for TCR Vbeta segments and 13 reverse primers for TCR Jbeta segments was used in the multiplex PCR. The CDR3 region of rearranged TCR beta genes was amplified from genomic DNA by a multiplex PCR assay. The Illumina HiSeq System was used to sequence the amplified TCR beta libraries as 87-base-pair reads. Regarding the original processing steps: A later analysis tallied roughly 80 million unique TCR beta chains across the roughly 610 repertoires, and roughly 11 million of those chains were shared by two or more donors. A nearest-neighbor algorithm error-corrected the raw reads and collapsed the reads into unique sequences, merging closely related sequences to remove PCR and sequencing errors. To assign V, D and J gene segments, CDR3 sequences were aligned to IMGT reference sequences. Each retained sequence needed at least a six-nucleotide match to both a V gene segment and a J gene segment. Rearrangements were called productive when the CDR3 lacked stop codons and stayed in frame with V and J; all others were non-productive. Following IMGT convention, CDR3 was defined as the stretch from the second conserved V-encoded cysteine up to the conserved J-encoded phenylalanine. The earlier analysis of about 500 of the donors excluded sequences that lacked an unambiguous match to a single V gene segment. In an earlier analysis of several hundred of the donors, V segments were called functional above 56.7% productive rearrangements and were called segregating when the between-donor standard deviation exceeded 5%. A statistical classification framework was built to diagnose cytomegalovirus status from the catalog of TCR beta chain sequences. V and J gene assignment, in a later analysis, came from comparing TCR nucleotide sequences with IMGT/GENE-DB human TR gene sequences. A later analysis assigned CDR3 sequences and most-parsimonious VDJ recombination scenarios with the TCRdist pipeline. A later analysis defined each TCR beta chain by its CDR3 amino acid sequence plus V-gene family, and excluded reads lacking a unique V-gene family. As a way to deal with suspected cross-contamination and a sequencing artifact, a later analysis dropped roughly 620 nucleotide sequences that were highly shared and had low generation probability. In a later analysis, a clonal expansion index was calculated for each public chain from normalized within-repertoire ranks of inferred template counts. In a later analysis, generation probabilities were computed with a VDJ recombination model fitted to out-of-frame rearrangements, and the resulting probabilities were checked against IGoR. A later analysis scored TCR-TCR, TCR-HLA and TCR-CMV co-occurrence with hypergeometric tests, applying a repertoire-size bias correction to TCR pairs. False discovery rates were estimated in a later analysis by permuting HLA or CMV assignments 20 times. In a later analysis, co-occurring TCRs were grouped with DBSCAN, and TCRdist sequence similarity was added when clustering was performed within HLA-allele-positive subsets. For co-occurrence clustering, repertoires with fewer than 30,000 or more than 120,000 public chains were excluded, along with about five repertoires with anomalous nucleotide sharing. TCRdb carries this immuneACCESS record with in-frame sequences only. Its versions omit some clonotypes, under half of them owing to an unresolved V gene in the studies checked, with the rest unexplained. The V and J calls and clone size come from that table; D and trimming were worked out from the DNA. The sample table shows 150,000 or so clones, and 70% are seen once. The ten largest account for approximately 2.3% of the sample.

The receptor's source is an older woman in good health and CMV-seropositive. The sequenced material came from PBMCs. The sequence joins TRBV2 to TRBJ2-7; TRBD2 fits 9 bases in the junction. CDR3 region: CASKGGGGAYEQYF. Read as DNA, the sequence is TGTGCCAGCAAGGGGGGCGGGGGGGCCTACGAGCAGTACTTC.